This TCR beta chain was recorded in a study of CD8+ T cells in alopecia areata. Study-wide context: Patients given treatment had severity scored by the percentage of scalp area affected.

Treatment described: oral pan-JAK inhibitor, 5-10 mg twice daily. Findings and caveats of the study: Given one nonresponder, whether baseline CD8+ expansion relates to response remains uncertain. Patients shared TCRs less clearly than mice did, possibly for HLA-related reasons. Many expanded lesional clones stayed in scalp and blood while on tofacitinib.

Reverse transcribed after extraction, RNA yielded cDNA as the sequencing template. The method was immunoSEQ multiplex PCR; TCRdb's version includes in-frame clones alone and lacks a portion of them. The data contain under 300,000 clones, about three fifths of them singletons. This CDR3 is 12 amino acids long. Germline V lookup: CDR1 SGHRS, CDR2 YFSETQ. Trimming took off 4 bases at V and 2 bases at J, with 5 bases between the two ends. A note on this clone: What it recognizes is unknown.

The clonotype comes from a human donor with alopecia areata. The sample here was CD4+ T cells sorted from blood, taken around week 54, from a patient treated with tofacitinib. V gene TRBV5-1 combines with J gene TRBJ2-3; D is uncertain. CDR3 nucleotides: TGCGCCAGCAGCGGGCCCACAGATACGCAGTATTTT. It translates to CASSGPTDTQYF.